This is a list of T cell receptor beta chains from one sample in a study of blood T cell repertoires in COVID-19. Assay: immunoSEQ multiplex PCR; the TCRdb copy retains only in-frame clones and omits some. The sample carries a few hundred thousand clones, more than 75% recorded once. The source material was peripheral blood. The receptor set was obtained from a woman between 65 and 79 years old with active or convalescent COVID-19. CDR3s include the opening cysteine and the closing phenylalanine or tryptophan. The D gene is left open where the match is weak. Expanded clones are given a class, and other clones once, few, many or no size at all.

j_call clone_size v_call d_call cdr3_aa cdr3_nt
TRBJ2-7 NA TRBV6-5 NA CASQGTFGEQYF TGTGCCAGCCAGGGCACCTTTGGCGAGCAGTACTTC
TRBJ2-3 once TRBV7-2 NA CASSSEGGADTQYF TGTGCCAGCAGCTCAGAGGGGGGGGCAGATACGCAGTATTTT
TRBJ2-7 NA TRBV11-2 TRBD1 CASSLGQTTYEQYF TGTGCCAGCAGCTTGGGACAGACCACCTACGAGCAGTACTTC
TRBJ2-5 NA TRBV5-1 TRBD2 CASSSPTSGEETQYF TGCGCCAGCAGCTCCCCCACTAGCGGTGAAGAGACCCAGTACTTC
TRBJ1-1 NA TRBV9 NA CASSVAGNTEAFF TGTGCCAGCAGCGTAGCCGGGAACACTGAAGCTTTCTTT
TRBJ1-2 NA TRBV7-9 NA CASSLTDSIGYTF TGTGCCAGCAGCTTGACGGACAGTATAGGCTACACCTTC
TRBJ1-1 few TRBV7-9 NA CASSQPGATEAFF TGTGCCAGCAGCCAACCAGGGGCAACTGAAGCTTTCTTT
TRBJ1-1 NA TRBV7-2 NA CASSPQMNTEAFF TGTGCCAGCAGCCCACAGATGAACACTGAAGCTTTCTTT
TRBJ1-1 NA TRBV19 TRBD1 CASSKTRTGEAFF TGTGCCAGTAGTAAAACCAGGACAGGAGAAGCTTTCTTT
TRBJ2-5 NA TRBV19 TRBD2 CASSIAGGWETQYF TGTGCCAGTAGTATAGCGGGGGGTTGGGAGACCCAGTACTTC
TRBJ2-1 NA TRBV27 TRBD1 CASSLGQVMGEQFF TGTGCCAGCAGTCTCGGACAGGTCATGGGTGAGCAGTTCTTC
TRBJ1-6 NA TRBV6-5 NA CASSLTGNNSPLHF TGTGCCAGCAGTTTGACAGGCAATAATTCACCCCTCCACTTT
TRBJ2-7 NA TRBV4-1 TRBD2 CASSQVGLAGYEQYF TGCGCCAGCAGCCAAGTGGGACTAGCGGGCTACGAGCAGTACTTC
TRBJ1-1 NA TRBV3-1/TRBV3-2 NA CASSQDLSGIGTEAFF TGTGCCAGCAGCCAAGATCTCTCAGGGATTGGGACTGAAGCTTTCTTT
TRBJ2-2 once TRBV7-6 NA CASSQQGGRTGELFF TGTGCCAGCAGCCAGCAGGGTGGTAGAACCGGGGAGCTGTTTTTT
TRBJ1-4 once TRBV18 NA CASSPRGVVQEKLFF TGTGCCAGCTCACCACGGGGGGTGGTGCAGGAAAAACTGTTTTTT
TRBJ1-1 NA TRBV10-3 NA CAIQRTTEMNTEAFF TGTGCCATCCAAAGAACCACAGAAATGAACACTGAAGCTTTCTTT
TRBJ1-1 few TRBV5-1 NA CASSLDGDTEAFF TGCGCCAGCAGCTTGGACGGGGACACTGAAGCTTTCTTT
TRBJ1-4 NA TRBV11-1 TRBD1 CASSFDRGRHEKLFF TGTGCCAGCAGCTTCGACAGGGGCAGGCATGAAAAACTGTTTTTT
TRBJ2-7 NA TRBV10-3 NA CAISESRGSYEQYF TGTGCCATCAGTGAGTCGAGAGGTAGCTACGAGCAGTACTTC
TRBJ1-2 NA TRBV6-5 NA CASRDSGNYGYTF TGTGCCAGCAGGGACAGCGGTAACTATGGCTACACCTTC
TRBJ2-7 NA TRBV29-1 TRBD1 CSVEGTGGGYEQYF TGCAGCGTTGAAGGGACAGGTGGTGGATACGAGCAGTACTTC
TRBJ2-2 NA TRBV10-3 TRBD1 CAIRSGTGLSGELFF TGTGCCATCAGATCCGGGACAGGATTAAGCGGGGAGCTGTTTTTT